The 24 T cell receptor beta chains given below trace back to one sample, sequenced in a study of shared clonotypes between healthy human individuals. Sequenced by immunoSEQ multiplex PCR; TCRdb stores in-frame clones only, minus some. This sample has about 600,000 clones, with around 81% found just once. The sequenced material came from PBMCs. Receptors originate from a woman aged 40-49 years in good health. Some clones in this sample may be carry-over from other donors' samples.

The chain employs TRBV29-1 and TRBJ2-5, with D perhaps assigned TRBD1 or TRBD2 (5 bases each). CDR1 and CDR2 from the germline V gene are SQVTM and ANQGSEA. V lost 7 bases, J lost 1 base, and 7 bases lay in between. This CDR3 region has 11 residues. CDR3 amino acids: CSGGVQETQYF. CDR3 DNA sequence: TGCAGCGGAGGGGTCCAAGAGACCCAGTACTTC.

As regards this clone: Different DNA sequences within this sample yield the same CDR3. Written as DNA, the CDR3 is TGCGCCAGCAGCTTGGCCCCGCAAGAGACCCAGTACTTC. Protein sequence: CASSLAPQETQYF. The V and J genes are TRBV5-1 and TRBJ2-5; no firm D call. Trimming stripped 0 bases from V and 2 bases from J, with 5 bases between. Germline CDR1 SGHRS, CDR2 YFSETQ. The CDR3 extends over 13 amino acids.

As for this clone: Additional DNA sequences in this sample encode the identical CDR3. The gene calls are TRBV9 and TRBJ1-3; 7 bases are shared with TRBD1. Germline V gives CDR1 SGDLS, CDR2 YYNGEE. J was trimmed by 2 bases and V by 0 bases; bases with no gene match: 2. CDR3 length: 15 amino acids. In nucleotides, the CDR3 is TGTGCCAGCAGCGTAGGGACAGGAGCTGGAAACACCATATATTTT. Translation gives CASSVGTGAGNTIYF.

The chain couples TRBV30 to TRBJ2-2, with D uncertain. The length of the CDR3 is 13 residues. Germline assignment: CDR1 GTSNPN and CDR2 SVGIG (reference sequence). The ends were cut back, 4 bases at V and 2 bases at J, with 8 bases in the middle. The CDR3 region has the DNA TGTGCCTGGAATTCGCCCAACACCGGGGAGCTGTTTTTT. Protein sequence: CAWNSPNTGELFF.

This clone was recorded once. A far larger clone is only one base removed, so a read error is likely. In the same sample, other DNA sequences code for this CDR3. The V and J genes are TRBV6-1 and TRBJ2-7; D possibly uses TRBD1 or TRBD2 (7 bases each). In germline, CDR1 is MNHNS, CDR2 SASEGT. The length of the CDR3 is 13 residues. CDR3 loop: CASISEGGGEQYF. CDR3 nucleotide sequence: TGTGCCAGCATCTCTGAGGGAGGGGGCGAGCAGTACTTT.

The chain couples TRBV27 to TRBJ2-5; 11 bases match TRBD1. In germline, CDR1 is MNHEY, CDR2 SMNVEV (reference sequence). The V and J ends lost 4 bases and 5 bases, in that order; junction bases with no gene match: 6. This CDR3 comprises 15 residues. The CDR3 sequence: CASSWTGGHRETQYF. The CDR3 nucleotides are TGTGCCAGCAGTTGGACAGGGGGCCACCGGGAGACCCAGTACTTC.

The chain recombines TRBV4-3 with TRBJ2-2; 7 positions agree with TRBD1. The CDR3 consists of 14 residues. Unmatched junction bases numbered 2, after V lost 1 base and J lost 6 bases. Germline V lookup: CDR1 LGHNA, CDR2 YSLEER. The CDR3 DNA follows: TGCGCCAGCAGCCAAGGCACAGGGGCCGGGGAGCTGTTTTTT. It codes for CASSQGTGAGELFF.

The chain employs TRBV5-4 and TRBJ2-7, with D tentatively TRBD2 (5 bases). The ends were cut back, 4 bases at V and 0 bases at J, with 14 bases in the middle. Germline CDR1 and CDR2: SGHNT and YYREEE (reference sequence). CDR3 size: 15 residues. CDR3 amino acids: CASSRSGSGSYEQYF. CDR3 coding DNA: TGTGCCAGCAGCCGGTCGGGGAGCGGCTCCTACGAGCAGTACTTC.

The V call is TRBV6-5, the J call TRBJ2-7; 11 bases line up with TRBD2. Germline-derived CDR1 and CDR2 are MNHEY and SVGAGI. The CDR3 runs 14 residues. After removal of 6 bases from V and 2 bases from J, the junction contained 3 bases not matched to a gene. The CDR3 loop is CASRRLAGPYEQYF. The CDR3 nucleotides are TGTGCCAGCAGAAGACTAGCGGGGCCCTACGAGCAGTACTTC.

The chain carries TRBV7-3 and TRBJ2-2, with 11 bases that match TRBD2. After removal of 0 bases from V and 5 bases from J, the junction contained 5 bases not matched to a gene. Germline lookup yields CDR1 SGHTA and CDR2 FQGTGA. The CDR3 has 17 amino acids. The CDR3 region has the DNA TGTGCCAGCAGCTTAACCGCTAGCGGGAGGAGGACCGGGGAGCTGTTTTTT. It specifies CASSLTASGRRTGELFF.

A remark on this clone: At one end the junction does not follow the germline gene, possibly because of a read error. The CDR3 nucleotides are TGTGCCAGCAGGGAAGGACAGGGGAACTATGGCTACACCTTC. It is translated as CASREGQGNYGYTF. The chain uses TRBV6-1 and TRBJ1-2, with 9 bases aligning to TRBD1. Germline V gene lookup returns CDR1 MNHNS and CDR2 SASEGT. The CDR3 length is 14 residues.

This clone was observed a handful of times. The J gene is TRBJ2-5, the V gene TRBV7-2, with D unresolved. CDR1 is SGHTA, CDR2 FQGNSA, per germline. This CDR3 comprises 15 residues. V lost 0 bases and J lost 1, with 9 bases in between. Here the CDR3 DNA reads TGTGCCAGCAGCTTAGCGGCCAGCCGCCAAGAGACCCAGTACTTC. Translating gives CASSLAASRQETQYF.

This clone came up once. The gene calls are TRBV27 and TRBJ1-2; maybe TRBD1 (6 bases). The germline V gene encodes CDR1 MNHEY and CDR2 SMNVEV (reference sequence). V was pared by 2 bases and J by 1 base, with 8 bases between. This CDR3 comprises 14 residues. The CDR3 here is CASSLRGNNYGYTF. CDR3 sequence (DNA): TGTGCCAGCAGTTTAAGGGGGAATAACTATGGCTACACCTTC.

The CDR3 is CASSPLAGNTEAFF. The CDR3 bases are TGTGCCAGCTCACCACTCGCCGGTAACACTGAAGCTTTCTTT. The chain couples TRBV18 to TRBJ1-1; no clear D. The V gene's germline CDR1 is KGHSH and CDR2 LQKENI. The length of the CDR3 is 14 residues. V was shortened by 1 base and J by 2 bases, with 8 bases between the two germline ends.

The chain joins TRBV27 to TRBJ1-3; TRBD1 might be the D (6 bases). This CDR3 has 13 residues. Germline CDR1 and CDR2: MNHEY and SMNVEV (reference sequence). V was clipped by 6 bases and J by 3 bases, with 9 bases between them. CDR3 nucleotides: TGTGCCAGCAGGCCGACAGGTGGAAACACCATATATTTT. Encoded protein: CASRPTGGNTIYF.

The J gene is TRBJ1-1, the V gene TRBV29-1; the D gene is possibly TRBD1 (5 bases). This CDR3 has 14 residues. CDR1 and CDR2 from the germline V gene are SQVTM and ANQGSEA. Trimming stripped 6 bases from V and 4 bases from J, with 18 bases between. CDR3 protein: CSVHYLLGGTEAFF. CDR3 nucleotide sequence: TGCAGCGTCCACTACCTTCTGGGGGGCACTGAAGCTTTCTTT. Full variable domain (remainder filled in from reference TRBV29-1 and TRBJ1-1): SAVISQKPSRDICQRGTSLTIQCQVDSQVTMMFWYRQQPGQSLTLIATANQGSEATYESGFVIDKFPISRPNLTFSTLTVSNMSPEDSSIYLCSVHYLLGGTEAFFGQGTRLTVV.

A single count supports this clone. The chain combines TRBV19 with TRBJ1-2; the D is unclear. Germline V CDR1 and CDR2: LNHDA, SQIVND (reference sequence). With 5 bases removed from V and 5 bases from J, the gap between germline ends came to 15 bases. This CDR3 contains 14 residues. CDR3: CASSPTEGGYGYTF. DNA of the CDR3: TGTGCCAGTAGTCCCACTGAGGGAGGGTATGGCTACACCTTC.

This clone was seen ten or more times. This CDR3 is CASSTSFGGGRAQYF. The CDR3 DNA is TGCGCCAGCAGCACCTCATTCGGGGGTGGAAGGGCCCAGTACTTC. The chain couples TRBV5-1 to TRBJ2-5; a possible D gene is TRBD2 (6 bases). CDR3 length: 15 amino acids. Trimming stripped 4 bases from V and 9 bases from J, with 22 bases between. Germline values: CDR1 SGHRS, CDR2 YFSETQ. Together with reference TRBV5-1 and TRBJ2-5, the CDR3 gives the full variable domain: KAGVTQTPRYLIKTRGQQVTLSCSPISGHRSVSWYQQTPGQGLQFLFEYFSETQRNKGNFPGRFSGRQFSNSRSEMNVSTLELGDSALYLCASSTSFGGGRAQYFGPGTRLLVL.

The J gene is TRBJ2-1, the V gene TRBV7-2; 16 bases are shared with TRBD2. CDR1 SGHTA and CDR2 FQGNSA come from the germline V gene. The CDR3 consists of 16 residues. V lost 4 bases and J lost 9; bases outside the gene matches: 6. The CDR3 is CASSSPGLAGGGEQFF. CDR3 bases: TGTGCCAGCAGCTCACCGGGACTAGCGGGGGGGGGTGAGCAGTTCTTC. The variable domain in full, with the rest retrieved from reference TRBV7-2 and TRBJ2-1, is GAGVSQSPSNKVTEKGKDVELRCDPISGHTALYWYRQSLGQGLEFLIYFQGNSAPDKSGLPSDRFSAERTGGSVSTLTIQRTQQEDSAVYLCASSSPGLAGGGEQFFGPGTRLTVL.

Here the CDR3 reads CAWHRGGPRDEQFF. The CDR3 nucleotides read TGTGCCTGGCATCGGGGAGGGCCAAGGGATGAGCAGTTCTTC. This sequence joins TRBV30 and TRBJ2-1; 7 nucleotides line up with TRBD2. Germline loops: CDR1 GTSNPN, CDR2 SVGIG (reference sequence). CDR3 length equals 14 residues. The ends lost 5 bases at V and 8 bases at J; junction bases unmatched: 12.

The chain uses TRBV28 and TRBJ2-1, with 9 bases that match TRBD2. The trim removed 7 bases at V and 5 bases at J, leaving 9 bases unmatched. The germline V gene encodes CDR1 MDHEN and CDR2 SYDVKM. The length of the CDR3 is 15 residues. CDR3 sequence reads: CASTTTSGRNNEQFF. The CDR3 bases are TGTGCCAGCACCACGACTAGCGGCCGAAACAATGAGCAGTTCTTC.

This clone was counted once. The chain recombines TRBV4-1 with TRBJ2-5, with TRBD2 matching 8 bases. V was clipped by 4 bases and J by 5 bases; unmatched bases: 3. The germline CDR1 and CDR2 sequences are MGHRA and YSYEKL. The length of the CDR3 is 13 residues. For the CDR3, the DNA is TGCGCCAGCAGCCTCCCGGGGGGGGAGACCCAGTACTTC. Amino acid sequence: CASSLPGGETQYF.

A note on this clone: Sequence at one end of the junction differs from germline and may be a read error. The gene calls are TRBV30 and TRBJ2-4, with a tentative D call TRBD2 (5 bases). CDR1 GTSNPN and CDR2 SVGIG come from the germline V gene (reference sequence). The CDR3 spans 13 residues. CDR3: CARSGGPGNIQYF. CDR3 DNA sequence: TGTGCCCGGAGTGGCGGGCCCGGGAACATTCAGTACTTC. Filled out from reference TRBV30 and TRBJ2-4, the complete variable domain reads SQTIHQWPATLVQPVGSPLSLECTVEGTSNPNLYWYRQAAGRGLQLLFYSVGIGQISSEVPQNLSASRPQDRQFILSSKKLLLSDSGFYLCARSGGPGNIQYFGAGTRLSVL.

This clone was picked up one time. CDR3 DNA: TGTGCCAGCAGCTTATCTTGGGGAGGGGAGACCCAGTACTTC. This translates into CASSLSWGGETQYF. The rearrangement uses TRBV7-9 and TRBJ2-5; 7 nucleotides align to TRBD2. The V gene end was trimmed by 2 bases and the J gene end by 5 bases; junction bases not matched to a gene: 5. From germline, CDR1 is SEHNR and CDR2 FQNEAQ (reference sequence). The CDR3 contains 14 residues.